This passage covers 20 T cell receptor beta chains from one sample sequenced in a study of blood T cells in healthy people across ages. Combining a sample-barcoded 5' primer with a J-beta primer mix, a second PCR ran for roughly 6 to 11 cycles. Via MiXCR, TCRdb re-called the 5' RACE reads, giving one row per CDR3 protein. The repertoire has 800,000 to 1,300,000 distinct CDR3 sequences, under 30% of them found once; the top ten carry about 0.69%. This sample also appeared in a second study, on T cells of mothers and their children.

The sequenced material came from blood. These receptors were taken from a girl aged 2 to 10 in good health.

The CDR3 nucleotides are TGTGCCAGCAACCCAAATGGGGGAAATGAGCAGTTCTTC. Amino acids: CASNPNGGNEQFF. V gene TRBV7-2 combines with J gene TRBJ2-1; either TRBD1 or TRBD2 may supply D (5 bases each). The CDR3 runs 13 residues. Trimming left V 7 bases short and J 7 bases short, with 14 bases between. Germline CDR1 and CDR2: SGHTA and FQGNSA.

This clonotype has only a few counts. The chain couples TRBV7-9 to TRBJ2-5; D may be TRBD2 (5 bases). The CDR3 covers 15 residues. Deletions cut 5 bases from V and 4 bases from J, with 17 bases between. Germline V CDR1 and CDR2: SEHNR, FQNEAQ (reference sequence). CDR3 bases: TGTGCCAGCAGCCCGTTTTTTGGAGCGGCAGAGACCCAGTACTTC. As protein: CASSPFFGAAETQYF. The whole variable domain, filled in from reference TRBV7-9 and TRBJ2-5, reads DTGVSQNPRHKITKRGQNVTFRCDPISEHNRLYWYRQTLGQGPEFLTYFQNEAQLEKSRLLSDRFSAERPKGSFSTLEIQRTEQGDSAMYLCASSPFFGAAETQYFGPGTRLLVL.

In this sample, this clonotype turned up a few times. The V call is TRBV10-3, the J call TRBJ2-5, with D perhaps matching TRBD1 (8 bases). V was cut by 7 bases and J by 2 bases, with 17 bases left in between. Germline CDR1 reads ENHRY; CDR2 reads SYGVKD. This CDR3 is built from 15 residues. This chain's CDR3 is CAINEGQGLQETQYF. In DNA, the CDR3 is TGTGCCATCAACGAAGGACAGGGACTACAAGAGACCCAGTACTTC.

The CDR3 spells CASSYGRPEQFF. CDR3 nucleotides: TGTGCCAGCAGTTACGGCCGGCCCGAGCAGTTCTTC. The rearrangement joins TRBV6-2 or TRBV6-3 to TRBJ2-1; D is undetermined. CDR3 size: 12 residues. The ends were cut back, 2 bases at V and 10 bases at J, with 9 bases in the middle. Germline loops: CDR1 MNHEY, CDR2 SVGEGT.

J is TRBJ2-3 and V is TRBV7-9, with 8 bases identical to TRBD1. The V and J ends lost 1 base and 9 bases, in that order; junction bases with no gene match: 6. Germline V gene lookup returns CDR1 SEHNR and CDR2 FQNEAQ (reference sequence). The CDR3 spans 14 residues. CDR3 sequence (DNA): TGTGCCAGCAGCTTAGACGCAGGGGGCGACACGCAGTATTTT. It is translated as CASSLDAGGDTQYF.

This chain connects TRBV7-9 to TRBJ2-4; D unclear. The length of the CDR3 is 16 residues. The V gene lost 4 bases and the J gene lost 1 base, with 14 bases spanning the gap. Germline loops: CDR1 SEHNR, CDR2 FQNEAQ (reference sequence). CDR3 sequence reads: CASSSLELGAKNIQYF. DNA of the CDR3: TGTGCCAGCAGCTCGCTAGAGCTAGGGGCCAAAAACATTCAGTACTTC.

In DNA, the CDR3 is TGTGCCAGCAGCCAATTGTGGGTTCAGTACTTC. It translates to CASSQLWVQYF. The chain is built from TRBV28 and TRBJ2-4; unclear D gene. The CDR3 extends over 11 amino acids. Germline V gene lookup returns CDR1 MDHEN and CDR2 SYDVKM. V was clipped by 6 bases and J by 11 bases, with 11 bases between them.

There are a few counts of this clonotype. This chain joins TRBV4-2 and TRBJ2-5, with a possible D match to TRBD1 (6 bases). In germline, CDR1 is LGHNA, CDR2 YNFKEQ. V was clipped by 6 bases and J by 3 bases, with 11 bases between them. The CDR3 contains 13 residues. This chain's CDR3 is CASRSGVEETQYF. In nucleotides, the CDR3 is TGTGCCAGCAGATCAGGGGTGGAAGAGACCCAGTACTTC.

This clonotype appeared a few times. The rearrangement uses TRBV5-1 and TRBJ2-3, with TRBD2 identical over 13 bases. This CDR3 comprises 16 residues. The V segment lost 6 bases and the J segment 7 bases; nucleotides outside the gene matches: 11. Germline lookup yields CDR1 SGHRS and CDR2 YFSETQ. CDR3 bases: TGCGCCAGCACCCGAGGGACTAGCGGGAAAGCATATACGCAGTATTTT. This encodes CASTRGTSGKAYTQYF.

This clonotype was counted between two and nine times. In DNA, the CDR3 is TGTGCCAGTAGTACCTCAGGGGGCACCGGGGAGCTGTTTTTT. Its translation: CASSTSGGTGELFF. The gene calls are TRBV19 and TRBJ2-2; 7 positions match TRBD1. Germline CDR1 reads LNHDA; CDR2 reads SQIVND (reference sequence). CDR3 length: 14 amino acids. Germline trimming cut 4 bases from V and 4 bases from J; bases unmatched to any gene: 3.

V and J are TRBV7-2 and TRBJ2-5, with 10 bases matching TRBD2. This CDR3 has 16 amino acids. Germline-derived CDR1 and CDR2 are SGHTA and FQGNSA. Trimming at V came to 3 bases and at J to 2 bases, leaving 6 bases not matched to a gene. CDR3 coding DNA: TGTGCCAGCAGCTTTCCTAGCGGGAGTGGGCAAGAGACCCAGTACTTC. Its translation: CASSFPSGSGQETQYF.

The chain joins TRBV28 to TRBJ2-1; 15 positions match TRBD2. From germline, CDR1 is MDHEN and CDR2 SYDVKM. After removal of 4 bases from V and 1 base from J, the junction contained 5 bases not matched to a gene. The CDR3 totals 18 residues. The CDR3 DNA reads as TGTGCCAGCAGTTGGGGACTAGCGGGAGGTACTTCCTACAATGAGCAGTTCTTC. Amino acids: CASSWGLAGGTSYNEQFF.

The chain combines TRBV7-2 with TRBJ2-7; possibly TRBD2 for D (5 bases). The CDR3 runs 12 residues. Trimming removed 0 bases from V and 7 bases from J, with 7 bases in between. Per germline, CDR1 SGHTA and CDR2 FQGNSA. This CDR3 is CASSLASGEQYF. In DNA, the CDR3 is TGTGCCAGCAGCTTAGCCAGCGGAGAGCAGTACTTC.

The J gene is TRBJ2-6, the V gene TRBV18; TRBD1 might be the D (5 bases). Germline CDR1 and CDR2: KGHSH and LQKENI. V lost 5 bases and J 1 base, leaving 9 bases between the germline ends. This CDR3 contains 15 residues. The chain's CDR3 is CASSKDNSGANVLTF. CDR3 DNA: TGTGCCAGCTCAAAGGACAATTCTGGGGCCAACGTCCTGACTTTC.

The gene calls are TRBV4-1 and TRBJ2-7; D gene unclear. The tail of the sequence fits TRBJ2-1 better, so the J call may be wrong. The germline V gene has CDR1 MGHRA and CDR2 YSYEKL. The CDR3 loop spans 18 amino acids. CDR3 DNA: TGCGCCAGCAGCCAATTCGGAACTGCCGGGCCAGGCTCCTACGAGCAGTTCTTC. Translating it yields CASSQFGTAGPGSYEQFF.

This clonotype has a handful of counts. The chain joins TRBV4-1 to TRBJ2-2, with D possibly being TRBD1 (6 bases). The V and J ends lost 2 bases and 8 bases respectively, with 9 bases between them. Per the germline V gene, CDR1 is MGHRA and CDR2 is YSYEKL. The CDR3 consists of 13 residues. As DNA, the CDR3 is TGCGCCAGCAGCCAATCCGGACAGGGGGAGCTGTTTTTT. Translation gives CASSQSGQGELFF.

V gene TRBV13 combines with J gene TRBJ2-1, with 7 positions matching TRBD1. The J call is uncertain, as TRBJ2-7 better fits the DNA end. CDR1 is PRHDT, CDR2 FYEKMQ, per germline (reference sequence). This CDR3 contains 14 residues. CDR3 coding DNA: TGTGCCAGCAGCATCGGGACAGAGGAATACGAGCAGTACTTC. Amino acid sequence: CASSIGTEEYEQYF.

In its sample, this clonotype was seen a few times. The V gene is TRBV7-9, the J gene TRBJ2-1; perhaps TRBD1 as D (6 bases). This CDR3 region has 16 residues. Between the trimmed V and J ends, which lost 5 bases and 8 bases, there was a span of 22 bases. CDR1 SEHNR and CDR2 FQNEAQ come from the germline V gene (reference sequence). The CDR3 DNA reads TGTGCCAGCAGCCCCCAGAAAGGACAGAAGATCTATGAGCAGTTCTTC. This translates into CASSPQKGQKIYEQFF.

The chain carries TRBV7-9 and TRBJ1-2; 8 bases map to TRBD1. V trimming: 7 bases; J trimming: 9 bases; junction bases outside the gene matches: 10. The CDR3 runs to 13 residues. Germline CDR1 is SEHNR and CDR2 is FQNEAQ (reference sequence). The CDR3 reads CASNYPTGGSYTF. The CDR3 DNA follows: TGTGCCAGCAACTATCCAACAGGGGGGAGCTACACCTTC.

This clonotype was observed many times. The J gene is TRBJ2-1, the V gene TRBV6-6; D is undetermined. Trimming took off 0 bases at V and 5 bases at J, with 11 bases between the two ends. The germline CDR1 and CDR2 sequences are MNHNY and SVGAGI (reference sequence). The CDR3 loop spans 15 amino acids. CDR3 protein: CASSYSASMDNEQFF. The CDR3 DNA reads TGTGCCAGCAGTTACTCCGCTTCGATGGACAATGAGCAGTTCTTC.